The sequence of this TCR beta chain was determined in a study of T cell repertoires in cytomegalovirus infection (dated by TCRdb to between 2018 and 2021). Turning to the overall study: The peptide stimulations were aimed at well-studied HLA-B-restricted epitopes as well as recently identified HLA-C-restricted CMV epitopes, whose presentation resists viral immunomodulation. The HLA type of each donor mattered for the analysis, because public TCR beta signatures pointed to carriage of CMV infection along with the matching HLA type.

The CDR3 spans 15 residues, from the cysteine through the phenylalanine. The DNA shown is the 45-base CDR3, in frame from base 1. CDR1 and CDR2 are read off the germline V gene as SGHRS and YFSETQ. The V end loses 4 bases and the J end loses 4 bases, and a stretch of 18 bases separates them. Study-wide findings and limitations: The ex vivo response was dominated by HLA-C-restricted CMV-specific TCR beta clonotypes, which also provided the single most frequent clonotype in two of eight donors. In both this cohort and an independent cohort of 352 donors, the cumulative frequency of public TCR beta family members distinguished carriers of CMV infection plus the relevant HLA type.

This sample's treatment or condition label indicates: in vitro stimulation with specific CMV peptide epitopes to enrich CMV-specific T cells. Sequencing was carried out with an Illumina HiSeq 1500. TCRdb ran its own pipeline on the public reads, namely fastp trimming at Q25 and MiXCR clone calling, and kept in-frame beta chains. Identical CDR3 proteins give one entry, which carries the most common genes and DNA. The sample table shows approximately 990,000 distinct CDR3 sequences, and 30% to 40% are seen once. The ten largest clones represent 10% to 15% of the sample. This clonotype was observed a handful of times. There is no known antigen for this receptor. Qualities for individual bases were not recorded, and no much larger clone is one base off.

The sequencing used cultured CD8+ T cells from PBMCs, collected from culture after CMV antigen stimulation. The source is a human donor in good health (CMV status not recorded). Some clones in this sample may be carry-over from other donors' samples. This receptor chain uses TRBV5-1 and TRBJ2-7; the D segment is perhaps TRBD1 or TRBD2, each sharing 5 matched bases. The CDR3 in this case is CASSPDRGHVYEQYF. Read as DNA, the sequence is TGCGCCAGCAGCCCAGACCGGGGCCACGTTTACGAGCAGTACTTC.